The next 9 T cell receptor beta chains were all read from a single sample in a study of radiotherapy plus CTLA-4 blockade in lung cancer. Sequenced by immunoSEQ multiplex PCR; TCRdb stores in-frame clones only, minus some. The table lists over 85,000 clones, approximately 86% of them singletons. The source was peripheral blood, collected from a patient treated with radiotherapy plus ipilimumab. The receptor source for this set is a human donor with non-small cell lung cancer that progressed on radiotherapy plus ipilimumab.

This clone was detected only a few times. At one boundary the junction diverges from the germline segment, which might be a read error. The chain employs TRBV7-7 and TRBJ2-2, with unresolved D. Germline loops: CDR1 SSHAT, CDR2 FNYEAQ (reference sequence). This CDR3 has 12 residues. CDR3 residues: CASSSPAGELFF. Here the CDR3 DNA reads TGTGCTAGCAGCTCCCCCGCCGGGGAGCTGTTTTTT.

This clone was observed a few times. The chain is built from TRBV19 and TRBJ1-1; TRBD1 is a possible D gene (5 bases). The germline V gene has CDR1 LNHDA and CDR2 SQIVND (reference sequence). This CDR3 region has 13 residues. Deletions cut 9 bases from V and 0 bases from J, with 11 bases between. CDR3 loop: CASLHRLNTEAFF. In DNA, the CDR3 is TGTGCCAGCCTCCACAGGTTGAACACTGAAGCTTTCTTT.

The V and J genes are TRBV19 and TRBJ2-2; the D gene is possibly TRBD1 (6 bases). CDR3 length: 14 amino acids. In germline, CDR1 is LNHDA, CDR2 SQIVND (reference sequence). V was pared by 4 bases and J by 6 bases, with 12 bases between. CDR3 in DNA: TGTGCCAGTAGTAGGACAGTCTTTCCCGGGGAGCTGTTTTTT. This gives the protein CASSRTVFPGELFF.

V and J are TRBV18 and TRBJ1-2; D gene ambiguous. The germline V gene encodes CDR1 KGHSH and CDR2 LQKENI. CDR3 size: 13 residues. V was pared by 2 bases and J by 7 bases, with 11 bases between. The CDR3 sequence: CASSPVDSIGYTF. The CDR3 DNA follows: TGTGCCAGCTCACCAGTCGATTCGATTGGCTACACCTTC. The full variable domain, with the rest looked up from reference TRBV18 and TRBJ1-2, is NAGVMQNPRHLVRRRGQEARLRCSPMKGHSHVYWYRQLPEEGLKFMVYLQKENIIDESGMPKERFSAEFPKEGPSILRIQQVVRGDSAAYFCASSPVDSIGYTFGSGTRLTVV.

CDR3 sequence reads: CASSFRLAGGRHNEQFF. CDR3 sequence (DNA): TGTGCCAGCAGCTTTAGACTAGCGGGAGGACGTCACAATGAGCAGTTCTTC. The V call is TRBV9, the J call TRBJ2-1; 13 bases line up with TRBD2. Germline CDR1 SGDLS, CDR2 YYNGEE. The CDR3 has 17 residues. The V gene end was trimmed by 4 bases and the J gene end by 5 bases; junction bases not matched to a gene: 9.

About this clone: The identical CDR3 is also encoded by other nucleotide sequences in the sample. The chain joins TRBV7-9 to TRBJ2-3; D call uncertain. V lost 2 bases and J 0 bases, leaving 6 bases between the germline ends. Germline V lookup: CDR1 SEHNR, CDR2 FQNEAQ (reference sequence). This CDR3 has 14 residues. The CDR3 reads CASSLSLSTDTQYF. The CDR3 coding sequence is TGTGCCAGCAGCTTATCCCTGAGCACAGATACGCAGTATTTT.

The CDR3 nucleotides are TGTGCCAGCAGCTTGGATTTCACCGGGGAGCTGTTTTTT. It yields the protein CASSLDFTGELFF. The V gene is TRBV5-4, the J gene TRBJ2-2; D gene ambiguous. The CDR3 has 13 amino acids. Trimming shortened V by 0 bases and J by 4 bases, and 4 bases separated the two germline ends. Germline V gives CDR1 SGHNT, CDR2 YYREEE (reference sequence).

J is TRBJ1-6 and V is TRBV4-1; D not resolved. V was cut by 1 base and J by 0 bases, with 10 bases left in between. The CDR3 contains 17 residues. In germline, CDR1 is MGHRA, CDR2 YSYEKL. CDR3 amino acids: CASSQVYPSSYNSPLHF. CDR3 DNA: TGCGCCAGCAGCCAAGTCTACCCGAGCTCCTATAATTCACCCCTCCACTTT.

The rearrangement uses TRBV13 and TRBJ2-3; either TRBD1 or TRBD2 may fit D (5 bases each). V lost 6 bases and J 6 bases, leaving 19 bases between the germline ends. CDR3 length: 15 residues. Germline CDR1 is PRHDT and CDR2 is FYEKMQ (reference sequence). The CDR3 spells CASRGTQKYSDTQYF. CDR3 coding DNA: TGTGCCAGCAGAGGGACCCAAAAATACTCGGATACGCAGTATTTT.